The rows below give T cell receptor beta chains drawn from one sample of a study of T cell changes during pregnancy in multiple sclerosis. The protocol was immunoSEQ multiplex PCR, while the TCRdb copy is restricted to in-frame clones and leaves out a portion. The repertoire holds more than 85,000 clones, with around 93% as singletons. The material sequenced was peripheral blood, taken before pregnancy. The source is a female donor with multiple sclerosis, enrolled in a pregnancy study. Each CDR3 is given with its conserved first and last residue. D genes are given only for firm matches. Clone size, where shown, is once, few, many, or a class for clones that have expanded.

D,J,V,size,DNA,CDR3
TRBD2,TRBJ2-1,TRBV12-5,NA,TGTGCTAGTGGTTTGGCCTTTCTAGCGGGCCTAGAGGAGGGGGATGAGCAGTTCTTC,CASGLAFLAGLEEGDEQFF
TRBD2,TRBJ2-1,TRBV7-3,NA,TGTGCCAGCAGGTCGCTAGCGGGAGGCAATGAGCAGTTCTTC,CASRSLAGGNEQFF
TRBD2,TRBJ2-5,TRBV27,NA,TGTGCCAGCAGCCTGACTAGCGGGATAATACAAGAGACCCAGTACTTC,CASSLTSGIIQETQYF
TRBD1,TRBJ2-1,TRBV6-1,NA,TGTGCTGCGGAGGACAGGGGAAAGTGGAATGAGCAGTTCTTC,CAAEDRGKWNEQFF
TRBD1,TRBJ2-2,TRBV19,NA,TGTGCCAGTAGTATACAGGGGGCGGGCACCGGGGAGCTGTTTTTT,CASSIQGAGTGELFF
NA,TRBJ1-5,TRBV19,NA,TGTGCCAGTAGTATGACAGTTTATCAGCCCCAGCATTTT,CASSMTVYQPQHF
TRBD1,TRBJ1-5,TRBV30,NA,TGTGCCTGGAGTGTACAGGGGGATCAGCCCCAGCATTTT,CAWSVQGDQPQHF
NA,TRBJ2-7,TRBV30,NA,TGTGCCTGGAGTGAAGAGGACGAGCAGTACTTC,CAWSEEDEQYF
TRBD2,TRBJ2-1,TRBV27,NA,TGTGCCAGCAGTCTTAGCGGGAGGTTGCAGTACAATGAGCAGTTCTTC,CASSLSGRLQYNEQFF
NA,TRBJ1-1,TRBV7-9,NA,TGTGCCAGCAGCTTTCAGGGGCTTTGGAGGATGAACACTGAAGCTTTCTTT,CASSFQGLWRMNTEAFF
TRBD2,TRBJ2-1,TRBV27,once,TGTGCCAGTGGACTAGCGGGGGGTGGGAATGAGCAGTTCTTC,CASGLAGGGNEQFF
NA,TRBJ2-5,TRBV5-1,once,TGCGCCAGCAGCTTGATAGAGGACAGAGAGACCCAGTACTTC,CASSLIEDRETQYF
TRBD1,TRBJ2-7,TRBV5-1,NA,TGCGCCAGCAGCCTGGACAGGGGAAGGTACGAGCAGTACTTC,CASSLDRGRYEQYF
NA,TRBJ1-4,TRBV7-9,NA,TGTGCCAGCAGCTTGGTAGGCGGGGCAGCTGAAAAACTGTTTTTT,CASSLVGGAAEKLFF